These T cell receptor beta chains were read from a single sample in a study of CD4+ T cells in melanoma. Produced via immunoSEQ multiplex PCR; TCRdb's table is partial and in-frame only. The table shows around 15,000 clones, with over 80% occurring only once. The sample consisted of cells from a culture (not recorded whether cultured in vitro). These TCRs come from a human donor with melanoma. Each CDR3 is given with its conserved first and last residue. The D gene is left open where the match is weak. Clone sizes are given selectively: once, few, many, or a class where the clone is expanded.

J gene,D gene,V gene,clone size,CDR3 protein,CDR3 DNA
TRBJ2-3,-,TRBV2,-,CASSEAGPPGDTQYF,TGTGCCAGCAGTGAAGCAGGGCCACCCGGGGATACGCAGTATTTT
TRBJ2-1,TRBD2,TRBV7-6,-,CASSLVGGTYNEQFF,TGTGCCAGCAGCTTAGTCGGGGGGACCTACAATGAGCAGTTCTTC
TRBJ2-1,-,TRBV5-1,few,CASSLASSNEQFF,TGCGCCAGCAGCTTGGCCTCTAGCAACGAGCAGTTCTTC
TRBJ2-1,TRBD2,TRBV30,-,CAWRSAGGPGNEQFF,TGTGCCTGGAGGTCAGCGGGGGGGCCGGGGAATGAGCAGTTCTTC
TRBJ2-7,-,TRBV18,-,CASSPPSARVGSYEQYF,TGTGCCAGCTCACCACCGTCTGCCAGGGTGGGCTCCTACGAGCAGTACTTC
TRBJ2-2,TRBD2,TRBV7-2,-,CASSGGGGVAGELFF,TGTGCCAGCAGCGGCGGGGGGGGCGTAGCCGGGGAGCTGTTTTTT
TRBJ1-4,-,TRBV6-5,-,CASSYWDGEKLFF,TGTGCCAGCAGTTACTGGGACGGCGAAAAACTGTTTTTT
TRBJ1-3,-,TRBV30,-,CAWSVRNGNTIYF,TGTGCCTGGAGTGTTAGGAATGGAAACACCATATATTTT
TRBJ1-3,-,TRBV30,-,CAWSVRRGGLTIYF,TGTGCCTGGAGTGTGAGGCGGGGAGGGCTGACCATATATTTT
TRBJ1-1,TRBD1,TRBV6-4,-,CASSDSLGSRDRVNTEAFF,TGTGCCAGCAGTGACTCCCTGGGAAGTAGGGACAGGGTAAACACTGAAGCTTTCTTT
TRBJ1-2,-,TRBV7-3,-,CASSSYITTKSSTF,TGTGCCAGCAGCTCGTACATTACCACGAAATCATCCACCTTC
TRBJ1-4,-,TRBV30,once,CAWRGPGINEKLFF,TGTGCCTGGAGGGGCCCGGGAATTAATGAAAAACTGTTTTTT
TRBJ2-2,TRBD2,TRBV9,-,CASSTRGDTNTGELFF,TGTGCCAGCAGCACGCGGGGGGACACAAACACCGGGGAGCTGTTTTTT
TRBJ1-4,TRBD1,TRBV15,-,CATSRGRGPGEKLFF,TGTGCCACCAGCAGAGGCAGGGGGCCCGGTGAAAAACTGTTTTTT
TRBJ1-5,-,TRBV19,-,CASSIAGLHQPQHF,TGTGCCAGTAGTATTGCAGGGCTTCATCAGCCCCAGCATTTT
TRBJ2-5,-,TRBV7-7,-,CASSLEGTRGETQYF,TGTGCCAGCAGCTTAGAGGGCACGAGGGGCGAGACCCAGTACTTC
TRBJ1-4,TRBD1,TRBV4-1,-,CASSQRANTGTENEKLFF,TGCGCCAGCAGCCAACGAGCGAACACCGGGACAGAAAATGAAAAACTGTTTTTT
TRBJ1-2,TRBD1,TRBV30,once,CAWSLSGGLSNGYTF,TGTGCCTGGAGTCTCTCAGGGGGCCTCTCGAATGGCTACACCTTC
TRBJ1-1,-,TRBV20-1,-,CSVPLNTEAFF,TGCAGTGTCCCACTCAACACTGAAGCTTTCTTT
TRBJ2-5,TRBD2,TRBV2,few,CARTSGAFQETQYF,TGTGCCAGGACTAGCGGGGCTTTCCAAGAGACCCAGTACTTC
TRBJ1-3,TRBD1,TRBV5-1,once,CASSGTGDQPGNTIYF,TGCGCCAGCAGCGGAACAGGGGACCAGCCTGGAAACACCATATATTTT
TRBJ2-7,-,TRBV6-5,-,CASTKGDEQYF,TGTGCCAGCACTAAAGGGGACGAGCAGTACTTC
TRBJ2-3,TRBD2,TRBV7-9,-,CASSSGTSGAGDTQYF,TGTGCCAGCAGCTCCGGGACTAGCGGGGCTGGAGATACGCAGTATTTT
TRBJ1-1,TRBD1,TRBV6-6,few,CASSHQRTGLNTEAFF,TGTGCCAGCAGCCATCAGAGGACAGGGTTGAACACTGAAGCTTTCTTT
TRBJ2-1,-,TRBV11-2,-,CASSPYKNEQFF,TGTGCCAGCAGCCCCTACAAGAATGAGCAGTTCTTC
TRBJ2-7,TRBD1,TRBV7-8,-,CASSPRPDRGIYEQYF,TGTGCCAGCAGCCCCCGGCCGGACAGGGGGATCTACGAGCAGTACTTC
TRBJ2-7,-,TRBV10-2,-,CASSDGQVPLYEQYF,TGCGCCAGCAGTGACGGGCAGGTCCCACTCTACGAGCAGTACTTC
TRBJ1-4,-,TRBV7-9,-,CASSLSVQGEKLFF,TGTGCCAGCAGCTTATCGGTACAGGGCGAAAAACTGTTTTTT
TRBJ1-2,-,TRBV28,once,CASSSPLSSGPLNYGYTF,TGTGCCAGCAGTTCACCTCTTTCATCAGGGCCCCTTAACTATGGCTACACCTTC
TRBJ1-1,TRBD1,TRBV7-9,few,CASSVGTANTEAFF,TGTGCCAGCAGCGTAGGGACAGCGAACACTGAAGCTTTCTTT
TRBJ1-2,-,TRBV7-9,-,CASTVQGDYGYTF,TGTGCCAGCACGGTTCAGGGAGACTATGGCTACACCTTC
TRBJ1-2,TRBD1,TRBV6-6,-,CASSLVTGGNYGYTF,TGTGCCAGCAGTCTAGTGACAGGGGGGAACTATGGCTACACCTTC
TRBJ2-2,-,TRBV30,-,CAWSVQGQWNTGELFF,TGTGCCTGGAGTGTACAAGGACAGTGGAACACCGGGGAGCTGTTTTTT
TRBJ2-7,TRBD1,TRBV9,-,CASSPVVAGGEQYF,TGTGCCAGCAGCCCCGTGGTGGCAGGGGGCGAGCAGTACTTC
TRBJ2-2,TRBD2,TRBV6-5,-,CASGYFGGGASGELFF,TGTGCCAGCGGATACTTTGGCGGGGGGGCGTCCGGGGAGCTGTTTTTT